In its sample, the clone carrying this T cell receptor beta chain was seen once. The antigen is not known. The sample originates from a study of Tregs in tolerant kidney transplant recipients. Whole-study results and caveats: Validation in larger populations is needed because few patients were studied. Expanding Tregs on activated donor B cells appeared to best identify donor-specific TCRbeta clones.

Unstimulated Tregs (CD4+CD25+CD127-) and CD4+CD25- non-Tregs were sorted from PBMCs. The germline gives CDR1 SGHNT, CDR2 YYREEE (reference sequence). The V end lost 4 bases, the J end lost 4 bases, and 14 bases lay between the germline ends. This CDR3 has 14 amino acids. Sequencing was performed with immunoSEQ multiplex PCR; in TCRdb, only in-frame clones are kept and a portion is missing. This sample has about 77,000 clones, with approximately 98% found just once. This sequence joins TRBV5-4 and TRBJ1-2, with D possibly being TRBD1 (6 bases). The sequencing used CD4+ T cells from blood, collected before the transplant. This TCR was sampled from a human donor who received a combined kidney and bone marrow transplant. CDR3 protein: CASSPLAGAYGYTF. The CDR3 DNA is TGTGCCAGCAGCCCGCTTGCGGGGGCCTATGGCTACACCTTC.